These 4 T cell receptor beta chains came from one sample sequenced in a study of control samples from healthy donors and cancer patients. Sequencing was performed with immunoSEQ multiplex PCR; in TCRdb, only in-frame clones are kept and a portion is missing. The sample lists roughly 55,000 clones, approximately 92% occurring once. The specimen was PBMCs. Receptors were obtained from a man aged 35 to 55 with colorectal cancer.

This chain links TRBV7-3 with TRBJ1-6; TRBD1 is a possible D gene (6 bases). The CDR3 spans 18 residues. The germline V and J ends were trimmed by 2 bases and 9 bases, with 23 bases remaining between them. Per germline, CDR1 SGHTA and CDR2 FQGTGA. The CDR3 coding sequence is TGTGCCAGCAGCTTACGCAGTCTGGGGGCGAAAGGAGGTTCACCCCTCCACTTT. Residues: CASSLRSLGAKGGSPLHF.

CDR3 DNA sequence: TGTGCCAGCAGGATTCAGGGGGCTGAAGCTTTCTTT. This gives the protein CASRIQGAEAFF. This chain connects TRBV2 to TRBJ1-1; TRBD1 matches 7 bases. The J segment lost 6 bases and the V segment lost 6 bases, leaving 4 bases of the junction unmatched. The CDR3 has 12 amino acids. In germline, CDR1 is SNHLY, CDR2 FYNNEI. Combining the CDR3 with reference TRBV2 and TRBJ1-1 gives the whole variable domain EPEVTQTPSHQVTQMGQEVILRCVPISNHLYFYWYRQILGQKVEFLVSFYNNEISEKSEIFDDQFSVERPDGSNFTLKIRSTKLEDSAMYFCASRIQGAEAFFGQGTRLTVV.

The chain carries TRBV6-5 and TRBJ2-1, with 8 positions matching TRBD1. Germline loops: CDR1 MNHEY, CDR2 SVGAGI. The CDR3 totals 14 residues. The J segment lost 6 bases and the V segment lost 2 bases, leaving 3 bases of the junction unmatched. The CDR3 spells CASSYRTGGNEQFF. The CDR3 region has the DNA TGTGCCAGCAGTTACAGAACAGGGGGCAATGAGCAGTTCTTC.

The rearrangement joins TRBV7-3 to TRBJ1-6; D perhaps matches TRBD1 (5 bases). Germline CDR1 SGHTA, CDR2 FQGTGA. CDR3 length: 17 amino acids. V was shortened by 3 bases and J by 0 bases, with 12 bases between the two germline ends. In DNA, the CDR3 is TGTGCCAGCAGCTTGTGGGGCATCAGCTCCTATAATTCACCCCTCCACTTT. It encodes CASSLWGISSYNSPLHF.